The T cell receptor (beta chain) described here comes from a study of T cell changes during pregnancy in multiple sclerosis. Clones were read by immunoSEQ multiplex PCR, and TCRdb kept only the in-frame ones, dropping some. Altogether some 38,000 clones are present, approximately 91% being singletons, with the ten largest covering under 0.45%. Sample: CD4+ T cells from peripheral blood mononuclear cells, taken after pregnancy. The source of this sequence is a female donor in good health, enrolled as a control in a pregnancy study.

CDR3 loop: CASSYGGRNTEAFF. CDR3 bases: TGTGCCAGCAGTTACGGGGGGAGAAACACTGAAGCTTTCTTT. The chain links TRBV6-5 to TRBJ1-1, with D tentatively TRBD1 (5 bases). Germline V gene lookup returns CDR1 MNHEY and CDR2 SVGAGI. There are 14 residues in the CDR3. The ends were cut back, 2 bases at V and 2 bases at J, with 9 bases in the middle.